The 20 T cell receptor beta chains reported below all come from one sample, sequenced in a study of identical twins. TCRdb fed the 5' RACE reads into MiXCR, producing one record per CDR3 protein. The table includes about 250,000 distinct CDR3 sequences, roughly 13% detected once. The source material was memory (CD45RO+) T cells sorted from blood. All receptors derive from a woman aged 18-29 years in good health.

This clonotype came up a few times. The rearrangement links TRBV6-2 or TRBV6-3 to TRBJ2-5; 7 positions agree with TRBD2. The CDR3 length is 14 residues. V lost 5 bases and J lost 3; bases outside the gene matches: 6. From germline, CDR1 is MNHEY and CDR2 SVGEGT. The CDR3 DNA follows: TGTGCCAGCAGTCCCGTAGGACTAGAAGAGACCCAGTACTTC. The encoded protein is CASSPVGLEETQYF.

The sample holds a few counts of this clonotype. This chain connects TRBV20-1 to TRBJ2-1; no definite D call. The CDR3 consists of 15 residues. Looked up from germline, CDR1 is DFQATT and CDR2 is SNEGSKA (reference sequence). V dropped 3 bases and J dropped 0 bases, with 12 bases sitting between them. The CDR3 DNA reads TGCAGTGCTAGCACCACGGAATTCTCCTACAATGAGCAGTTCTTC. It yields the protein CSASTTEFSYNEQFF.

This clonotype has just a few counts. The chain is built from TRBV3-1 and TRBJ2-7; D is undetermined. The CDR3 spans 11 residues. Trimming cost V 1 base and J 5 bases, with 3 bases left between them. The germline V gene encodes CDR1 LGHDT and CDR2 YNNKEL (reference sequence). As DNA, the CDR3 is TGTGCCAGCAGCCAAGCCCACGAGCAGTACTTC. Translated: CASSQAHEQYF.

This sequence joins TRBV6-5 and TRBJ2-1; 8 nucleotides line up with TRBD2. The CDR3 runs 17 residues. V was pared by 3 bases and J by 4 bases, with 11 bases of the junction left unmatched. CDR1 is MNHEY and CDR2 is SVGAGI in the germline V gene. The DNA of the CDR3 is TGTGCCAGCAGTTATAAAGGGTCCGGGAGGGTGTACAATGAGCAGTTCTTC. Protein sequence: CASSYKGSGRVYNEQFF.

This clonotype was counted between two and nine times. The V gene is TRBV6-1, the J gene TRBJ2-7, with 8 nucleotides matching TRBD1. This CDR3 is 15 amino acids long. Germline values: CDR1 MNHNS, CDR2 SASEGT. V dropped 7 bases and J dropped 2; count of bases not matched to a gene: 10. The CDR3 here is CASNLGQGTTYEQYF. For the CDR3, the DNA is TGTGCCAGCAACCTTGGACAGGGAACGACCTACGAGCAGTACTTC.

This clonotype was counted between two and nine times. This chain joins TRBV11-2 and TRBJ2-3; D is possibly TRBD1 or TRBD2 (7 bases each). Germline V gene sequence: CDR1 SGHAT, CDR2 FQNNGV. CDR3 length equals 15 residues. V dropped 5 bases and J dropped 6 bases, with 18 bases sitting between them. The CDR3 is CASSRLRGGMDTQYF. CDR3 nucleotides: TGTGCCAGCAGCCGACTCAGGGGGGGTATGGATACGCAGTATTTT.

The rearrangement uses TRBV27 and TRBJ2-3; 12 nucleotides match TRBD2. The CDR3 runs 16 residues. CDR1 and CDR2 from the germline V gene are MNHEY and SMNVEV (reference sequence). The trim removed 5 bases at V and 2 bases at J, leaving 5 bases unmatched. The chain's CDR3 is CASSLLAGGFTDTQYF. Written as DNA, the CDR3 is TGTGCCAGCAGTCTTCTAGCGGGAGGGTTCACAGATACGCAGTATTTT.

This chain links TRBV5-4 with TRBJ2-7, with a tentative D call TRBD2 (6 bases). Germline assignment: CDR1 SGHNT and CDR2 YYREEE (reference sequence). This CDR3 spans 14 amino acids. Trimming removed 4 bases from V and 0 bases from J, with 11 bases in between. The DNA for the CDR3 is TGTGCCAGCAGCCTTACTAGCAGCTCCTACGAGCAGTACTTC. It is translated as CASSLTSSSYEQYF.

This clonotype showed up many times. The V call is TRBV5-5, the J call TRBJ1-4; possible D gene TRBD1, 6 bases. Looked up from germline, CDR1 is SGHKS and CDR2 is YYEKEE (reference sequence). V was trimmed by 4 bases and J by 3 bases, leaving 16 bases between them. The CDR3 has 16 amino acids. The CDR3 DNA reads as TGTGCCAGCAGCCTACCGGGACATTTATCTAATGAAAAACTGTTTTTT. Residues: CASSLPGHLSNEKLFF.

In this sample, this clonotype turned up many times. The J gene is TRBJ2-4, the V gene TRBV12-3 or TRBV12-4, with D perhaps matching TRBD1 or TRBD2 (5 bases each). The CDR3 totals 15 residues. Trimming shortened V by 6 bases and J by 0 bases, and 12 bases separated the two germline ends. The CDR3 sequence is CASSGTAAAKNIQYF. CDR3 DNA: TGTGCCAGCAGCGGGACCGCCGCAGCCAAAAACATTCAGTACTTC.

This rearrangement joins TRBV23-1 to TRBJ2-7; D not certain. TRBV23-1 carries the ORF label, with uncertain function. The length of the CDR3 is 16 residues. V was cut by 0 bases and J by 6 bases, with 18 bases left in between. CDR3 nucleotide sequence: TGCGCCAGCAGTCAATCGATGAAGGGTGGGATTTGCGAGCAGTACTTC. Encoded protein: CASSQSMKGGICEQYF.

CDR3 DNA sequence: TGTGCCAGCAGTGGGGGTTGGTCCTACGAGCAGTACTTC. Protein: CASSGGWSYEQYF. The genes are TRBV27 and TRBJ2-7; D is possibly TRBD1 or TRBD2 (5 bases each). The V end was cut by 5 bases, the J end by 1 base, with 9 bases between. The CDR3 spans 13 residues. Germline CDR1 is MNHEY and CDR2 is SMNVEV (reference sequence).

This clonotype showed up just a few times. The chain employs TRBV20-1 and TRBJ2-7; D remains unclear. In germline, CDR1 is DFQATT, CDR2 SNEGSKA (reference sequence). Trimming removed 3 bases at V and 2 bases at J, with 17 bases between. The CDR3 is 15 amino acids. The CDR3 DNA reads TGCAGTGCTAGGGTTTATGAGACTCCAACCTACGAGCAGTACTTC. Its protein product is CSARVYETPTYEQYF.

This clonotype was seen a handful of times. The chain employs TRBV7-9 and TRBJ2-5; D uncertain. V was clipped by 10 bases and J by 5 bases, with 14 bases between them. The CDR3 sequence is 12 residues long. Germline CDR1 is SEHNR and CDR2 is FQNEAQ (reference sequence). This CDR3 reads CATTRTDETQYF. The CDR3 DNA reads TGTGCCACGACGAGGACGGATGAGACCCAGTACTTC. Looking up the rest from reference TRBV7-9 and TRBJ2-5 gives the full variable domain: DTGVSQNPRHKITKRGQNVTFRCDPISEHNRLYWYRQTLGQGPEFLTYFQNEAQLEKSRLLSDRFSAERPKGSFSTLEIQRTEQGDSAMYLCATTRTDETQYFGPGTRLLVL.

This clonotype has a count of ten or more. The rearrangement links TRBV7-9 to TRBJ2-3; D might be TRBD1 or TRBD2, each matching 6 bases. Trimming removed 2 bases from V and 5 bases from J, with 20 bases in between. The length of the CDR3 is 17 residues. Germline V lookup: CDR1 SEHNR, CDR2 FQNEAQ (reference sequence). CDR3 residues: CASSLTWGAGNLDTQYF. The CDR3 nucleotides are TGTGCCAGCAGCTTAACCTGGGGGGCAGGAAACCTAGATACGCAGTATTTT.

The CDR3 here is CASSVQGLGYGYTF. CDR3 coding DNA: TGTGCCAGCAGCGTACAGGGCTTGGGATATGGCTACACCTTC. J is TRBJ1-2 and V is TRBV7-9; possibly TRBD1 for D (6 bases). The V gene lost 5 bases and the J gene lost 5 bases, with 15 bases spanning the gap. The V gene's germline CDR1 is SEHNR and CDR2 FQNEAQ (reference sequence). The CDR3 loop spans 14 amino acids. The full variable domain, completed using reference TRBV7-9 and TRBJ1-2, is DTGVSQNPRHKITKRGQNVTFRCDPISEHNRLYWYRQTLGQGPEFLTYFQNEAQLEKSRLLSDRFSAERPKGSFSTLEIQRTEQGDSAMYLCASSVQGLGYGYTFGSGTRLTVV.

The table lists this clonotype with a few counts. The chain couples TRBV7-6 to TRBJ2-3; 8 nucleotides align to TRBD1. This CDR3 contains 15 residues. V lost 1 base, J lost 6 bases, and 6 bases stayed unmatched. Germline assignment: CDR1 SGHVS and CDR2 FNYEAQ. CDR3 nucleotides: TGTGCCAGCAGCTTAGGGCAGGGGGCCTTCGATACGCAGTATTTT. Translation gives CASSLGQGAFDTQYF.

The chain has TRBV11-2 and TRBJ1-2; TRBD1 might be the D (6 bases). V was shortened by 2 bases and J by 7 bases, with 11 bases between the two germline ends. The CDR3 totals 13 residues. Germline V CDR1 and CDR2: SGHAT, FQNNGV. Here the CDR3 DNA reads TGTGCCAGCAGCTTAACGGGGGCCGGTGGCTACACCTTC. The encoded protein is CASSLTGAGGYTF.

This chain connects TRBV13 to TRBJ2-2; 9 bases are shared with TRBD1. The V gene end was trimmed by 4 bases and the J gene end by 4 bases; junction bases not matched to a gene: 4. This CDR3 has 15 residues. Looked up from germline, CDR1 is PRHDT and CDR2 is FYEKMQ (reference sequence). CDR3 in DNA: TGTGCCAGCAGCTCCCGGGACAGGGTCACCGGGGAGCTGTTTTTT. It codes for CASSSRDRVTGELFF.

This clonotype was recorded a few times. The chain joins TRBV10-2 to TRBJ2-3; TRBD2 is a possible D gene (6 bases). CDR1 and CDR2 from the germline V gene are WSHSY and SAAADI. V gave up 7 bases and J gave up 0 bases, with 17 bases separating them. This CDR3 has 16 residues. The CDR3 nucleotides are TGCGCCAGCAACACCCCGGGTAGCGGTAGCACAGATACGCAGTATTTT. This gives the protein CASNTPGSGSTDTQYF.